This T cell receptor beta chain appears in the sequencing data of a study of blood T cell repertoires in COVID-19. The repertoire was sequenced with immunoSEQ multiplex PCR; TCRdb's copy has only in-frame clones and lacks some. This repertoire shows roughly 190,000 clones, 70% to 90% found once; its top ten account for roughly 6%. The CDR3 is 13 residues long. The V gene lost 4 bases and the J gene lost 7 bases, with 13 bases spanning the gap. CDR1 and CDR2 from the germline V gene are SGHTA and FQGNSA. The sample comprised peripheral blood. The chain links TRBV7-2 to TRBJ1-2, with D possibly TRBD1 on 5 matching bases. The sequence was obtained from a man aged 35 to 55 with active or convalescent COVID-19. CDR3 loop: CASSYSTEVGYTF. The CDR3 DNA sequence: TGTGCCAGCAGCTATTCGACAGAGGTTGGCTACACCTTC.